This TCR beta chain comes out of a study of blood T cell repertoires in COVID-19. The wider study: Samples came from the United States, Italy and Spain, spanning acute and convalescent COVID-19.

Clones were read by immunoSEQ multiplex PCR, and TCRdb kept only the in-frame ones, dropping some. The profile covers around 480,000 clones, with 87% appearing a single time and 0.7% taken by the ten largest. The CDR3 covers 16 residues. After removal of 8 bases from V and 2 bases from J, the junction contained 11 bases not matched to a gene. The germline gives CDR1 MDHEN, CDR2 SYDVKM. Participants spanned ages about 18 to 90 years and resided in over 20 US areas. Participants' own reports of clinical history determined their cohort assignment. Either two negative PCRs, clearance, or symptom resolution qualified Cohort 3 donors as recovered.

Sequences were obtained from PBMCs or T cells enriched from blood (not recorded which). The chain recombines TRBV28 with TRBJ1-5; 8 bases agree with TRBD1. The TCR originated in a woman in her late teens or twenties who had recovered from COVID-19. CDR3 in amino acids: CASGELQGGGNQPQHF. CDR3 bases: TGTGCCAGCGGAGAATTACAGGGGGGCGGCAATCAGCCCCAGCATTTT.